This T cell receptor beta chain comes out of a study of control samples from healthy donors and cancer patients. Looked up from germline, CDR1 is LGHDT and CDR2 is YNNKEL (reference sequence). Trimming removed 4 bases from V and 4 bases from J; junction bases left unmatched: 8. The CDR3 consists of 16 residues. The repertoire was sequenced with immunoSEQ multiplex PCR; TCRdb's copy has only in-frame clones and lacks some. This sample yields approximately 220,000 clones, of which 85% to 95% are seen a single time; 1.5% belongs to the top ten. The sequence was obtained from a man between 45 and 60 years old in good health. The sequencing input was blood. The J gene is TRBJ1-3, the V gene TRBV3-1 (or the pseudogene TRBV3-2); 9 bases match TRBD1. CDR3 DNA: TGTGCCAGCAGCCGTGCGGGACAGGGAGGGGGAAACACCATATATTTT. It yields the protein CASSRAGQGGGNTIYF.